This entry describes one T cell receptor beta chain. This sample stems from a study of blood T cell repertoires in COVID-19. Overall study context: Sites across the United States, Italy and Spain contributed samples from acute and convalescent COVID-19. T cells, B-cell-depleted T cells, or PBMCs supplied cDNA or gDNA.

V lost 5 bases to trimming and J lost 5 bases; unmatched junction nucleotides: 12. This CDR3 is 16 amino acids long. CDR1 and CDR2 from the germline V gene are KGHSH and LQKENI. Original methodology: Amplification of reference gene primers was used by the study to estimate nucleated cell counts. Some clones are missing from TCRdb's copy, which holds only in-frame ones; the method was immunoSEQ multiplex PCR. V and J calls plus clone size are reproduced from that table; the DNA served to infer D and trimming. The profile shows some 170,000 clones, about 87% of them singletons. The sample taken for sequencing was peripheral blood. The sequence was collected from a woman in her forties or fifties with acute or convalescent COVID-19. The gene calls are TRBV18 and TRBJ2-5, with 9 bases identical to TRBD2. CDR3 DNA sequence: TGTGCCAGCTCAGCTAGCGGGGTTATCCAAGGGGAGACCCAGTACTTC. It specifies CASSASGVIQGETQYF.